This is a list of T cell receptor beta chains from one sample in a study of control samples from healthy donors and cancer patients. Sequencing used immunoSEQ multiplex PCR; TCRdb keeps in-frame clones, though not all of them. The table includes around 170,000 clones, about 91% detected once. Sequences were obtained from blood. The receptors stem from a woman aged 30 to 39 in good health. Each CDR3 is given with its conserved first and last residue. Fields, in order: D gene, J gene, V gene, clone size, CDR3 DNA, CDR3 protein. D genes are given only for firm matches. Clone size, where shown, is once, few, many, or a class for clones that have expanded.

D gene: TRBD1
J gene: TRBJ2-2
V gene: TRBV18
clone size: -
CDR3 DNA: TGTGCCAGCTCACGGACAGGGGAAAGTAGCGGGGAGCTGTTTTTT
CDR3 protein: CASSRTGESSGELFF

D gene: -
J gene: TRBJ1-5
V gene: TRBV15
clone size: -
CDR3 DNA: TGTGCCACCAGCAGAGATTACCGTCAGCCCCAGCATTTT
CDR3 protein: CATSRDYRQPQHF

D gene: -
J gene: TRBJ1-2
V gene: TRBV12-3/TRBV12-4
clone size: -
CDR3 DNA: TGTGCCAGCACCGGTGCGGCGGATGGCTACACCTTC
CDR3 protein: CASTGAADGYTF

D gene: -
J gene: TRBJ1-5
V gene: TRBV9
clone size: -
CDR3 DNA: TGTGCCAGCAGCGTAGGTACAGGGCCTTCCCAGCCCCAGCATTTT
CDR3 protein: CASSVGTGPSQPQHF

D gene: TRBD1
J gene: TRBJ2-3
V gene: TRBV7-9
clone size: -
CDR3 DNA: TGTGCCAGCAGCCTCCGGACAGGGGGAAGCACAGATACGCAGTATTTT
CDR3 protein: CASSLRTGGSTDTQYF

D gene: TRBD2
J gene: TRBJ2-5
V gene: TRBV28
clone size: -
CDR3 DNA: TGTGCCAGCACCCGACTAGCCCTTTTGGAGACCCAGTACTTC
CDR3 protein: CASTRLALLETQYF

D gene: TRBD2
J gene: TRBJ2-7
V gene: TRBV5-5
clone size: -
CDR3 DNA: TGTGCCAGCAGCCTAGCGGGAGGGCCGTACGAGCAGTACTTC
CDR3 protein: CASSLAGGPYEQYF

D gene: -
J gene: TRBJ1-2
V gene: TRBV6-5
clone size: -
CDR3 DNA: TGTGCCAGCAGTTTGCGGGGGGGGATCCTGGGTGGCTACACCTTC
CDR3 protein: CASSLRGGILGGYTF

D gene: -
J gene: TRBJ1-6
V gene: TRBV9
clone size: -
CDR3 DNA: TGTGCCAGCAGCGTAGGGGCAGGCGATTCACCCCTCCACTTT
CDR3 protein: CASSVGAGDSPLHF

D gene: TRBD1
J gene: TRBJ1-3
V gene: TRBV7-2
clone size: once
CDR3 DNA: TGTGCCAGCAGCTTAAGGACAGGTGGAAACACCATATATTTT
CDR3 protein: CASSLRTGGNTIYF

D gene: -
J gene: TRBJ1-6
V gene: TRBV4-1
clone size: -
CDR3 DNA: TGCGCCAGCAGCCAAGTGGGGGCGGACTCGTCCCTCCACTTT
CDR3 protein: CASSQVGADSSLHF

D gene: -
J gene: TRBJ2-5
V gene: TRBV6-4
clone size: -
CDR3 DNA: TGTGCCAGCAGTGAAGGGCCAGCCGGAGGGACCCAGTACTTC
CDR3 protein: CASSEGPAGGTQYF

D gene: TRBD2
J gene: TRBJ2-5
V gene: TRBV30
clone size: -
CDR3 DNA: TGTGCCTGGAGTTGGACTAGGTACGAGACCCAGTACTTC
CDR3 protein: CAWSWTRYETQYF

D gene: TRBD2
J gene: TRBJ2-3
V gene: TRBV28
clone size: -
CDR3 DNA: TGTGCCAGCAGTTCGTCATGGGGGAGCGGGAGTGACACAGATACGCAGTATTTT
CDR3 protein: CASSSSWGSGSDTDTQYF

D gene: TRBD1
J gene: TRBJ1-1
V gene: TRBV30
clone size: -
CDR3 DNA: TGTGCCTGGAGGACCGGGACAGGGTGGACTGAAGCTTTCTTT
CDR3 protein: CAWRTGTGWTEAFF

D gene: -
J gene: TRBJ2-7
V gene: TRBV27
clone size: -
CDR3 DNA: TGTGCCAGCAGAGCCGGGACACACTCCTACGAGCAGTACTTC
CDR3 protein: CASRAGTHSYEQYF

D gene: -
J gene: TRBJ2-5
V gene: TRBV18
clone size: -
CDR3 DNA: TGTGCCAGCTCACCGGTGCGGGAGACCCAGTACTTC
CDR3 protein: CASSPVRETQYF

D gene: -
J gene: TRBJ1-2
V gene: TRBV7-9
clone size: -
CDR3 DNA: TGTGCCAGCAGCCGCAGGGGTTCCAACTATGGCTACACCTTC
CDR3 protein: CASSRRGSNYGYTF

D gene: TRBD1
J gene: TRBJ1-5
V gene: TRBV11-2
clone size: -
CDR3 DNA: TGTGCCAGCAGCCCCTTGCCCAGCCCGGGACAGGGAAATCAGCCCCAGCATTTT
CDR3 protein: CASSPLPSPGQGNQPQHF

D gene: -
J gene: TRBJ1-1
V gene: TRBV6-6
clone size: -
CDR3 DNA: TGTGCCACGGCAGGGACATCTTCTGAAGCTTTCTTT
CDR3 protein: CATAGTSSEAFF

D gene: -
J gene: TRBJ2-7
V gene: TRBV19
clone size: -
CDR3 DNA: TGTGCCAGTAGTATTCAGAAAGGAAGCTACGAGCAGTACTTC
CDR3 protein: CASSIQKGSYEQYF

D gene: -
J gene: TRBJ1-2
V gene: TRBV2
clone size: -
CDR3 DNA: TGTGCCAGCAGATTAGGGCCCGGCTACACCTTC
CDR3 protein: CASRLGPGYTF

D gene: -
J gene: TRBJ2-3
V gene: TRBV15
clone size: -
CDR3 DNA: TGTGCCACCAGCAGAGAGGGCAGGACCACAGATACGCAGTATTTT
CDR3 protein: CATSREGRTTDTQYF

D gene: -
J gene: TRBJ1-1
V gene: TRBV25-1
clone size: -
CDR3 DNA: TGTGCCAGCAGTGAATATGGTCAGAACACTGAAGCTTTCTTT
CDR3 protein: CASSEYGQNTEAFF

D gene: TRBD1
J gene: TRBJ1-3
V gene: TRBV19
clone size: -
CDR3 DNA: TGTGCCAGTAGAGACAGGGGAAACTCTGGAAACACCATATATTTT
CDR3 protein: CASRDRGNSGNTIYF

D gene: -
J gene: TRBJ2-5
V gene: TRBV3-1/TRBV3-2
clone size: once
CDR3 DNA: TGTGCCAGCAGCCAGGGAGGACATTCTAAAGAGACCCAGTACTTC
CDR3 protein: CASSQGGHSKETQYF

D gene: TRBD1
J gene: TRBJ2-1
V gene: TRBV9
clone size: -
CDR3 DNA: TGTGCCAGCAGCGTATCCAGGGGGCTGGGTGGGGAGCAGTTCTTC
CDR3 protein: CASSVSRGLGGEQFF

D gene: TRBD2
J gene: TRBJ2-3
V gene: TRBV11-2
clone size: -
CDR3 DNA: TGTGCCAGCAGCCCCTGGACTAGGCGGGGCGAGGGAGATACGCAGTATTTT
CDR3 protein: CASSPWTRRGEGDTQYF

D gene: -
J gene: TRBJ1-4
V gene: TRBV7-9
clone size: -
CDR3 DNA: TGTGCCAGCAGCTTAGTAGGAGGACGAACTAATGAAAAACTGTTTTTT
CDR3 protein: CASSLVGGRTNEKLFF

D gene: TRBD1
J gene: TRBJ1-2
V gene: TRBV6-5
clone size: -
CDR3 DNA: TGTGCCAGCAGTCGACAGGGCCGGGGCTACACCTTC
CDR3 protein: CASSRQGRGYTF

D gene: -
J gene: TRBJ1-1
V gene: TRBV4-1
clone size: -
CDR3 DNA: TGCGCCAGCAGCCAATCCTCAACTGAAGCTTTCTTT
CDR3 protein: CASSQSSTEAFF

D gene: TRBD2
J gene: TRBJ2-7
V gene: TRBV18
clone size: -
CDR3 DNA: TGTGCCAGCTCACCGAGCGGGAGTATCGCCCCCGAGCAGTACTTC
CDR3 protein: CASSPSGSIAPEQYF

D gene: -
J gene: TRBJ2-2
V gene: TRBV24-1
clone size: -
CDR3 DNA: TGTGCCACCAGTGAGCCCAGGGGCACCGGGGAGCTGTTTTTT
CDR3 protein: CATSEPRGTGELFF

D gene: -
J gene: TRBJ1-1
V gene: TRBV21-1
clone size: -
CDR3 DNA: TGTGCCAGCAACAATCGGGTGAACACTGAAGCTTTCTTT
CDR3 protein: CASNNRVNTEAFF

D gene: TRBD2
J gene: TRBJ2-1
V gene: TRBV6-5
clone size: -
CDR3 DNA: TGTGCCAGTATGACTAGCGGTTACAATGAGCAGTTCTTC
CDR3 protein: CASMTSGYNEQFF

D gene: TRBD1
J gene: TRBJ2-6
V gene: TRBV5-4
clone size: -
CDR3 DNA: TGTGCCAGCAGCTTCGGGACAGACCCCACTGGGGCCAACGTCCTGACTTTC
CDR3 protein: CASSFGTDPTGANVLTF

D gene: -
J gene: TRBJ1-1
V gene: TRBV7-8
clone size: -
CDR3 DNA: TGTGCCAGCAGCTTAGGTGGGGGATTAATGAACACTGAAGCTTTCTTT
CDR3 protein: CASSLGGGLMNTEAFF

D gene: TRBD2
J gene: TRBJ2-1
V gene: TRBV19
clone size: -
CDR3 DNA: TGTGCCAGTAGTCCCCGGGGGGGGCGGAGCTCCTACAATGAGCAGTTCTTC
CDR3 protein: CASSPRGGRSSYNEQFF

D gene: -
J gene: TRBJ1-1
V gene: TRBV3-1/TRBV3-2
clone size: once
CDR3 DNA: TGTGCCAGCAGCCGGACGGGACGGACGAACACTGAAGCTTTCTTT
CDR3 protein: CASSRTGRTNTEAFF

D gene: -
J gene: TRBJ1-3
V gene: TRBV7-2
clone size: -
CDR3 DNA: TGTGCCAGCAGCTCAATCCGGGACACCTACTCTGGAAACACCATATATTTT
CDR3 protein: CASSSIRDTYSGNTIYF